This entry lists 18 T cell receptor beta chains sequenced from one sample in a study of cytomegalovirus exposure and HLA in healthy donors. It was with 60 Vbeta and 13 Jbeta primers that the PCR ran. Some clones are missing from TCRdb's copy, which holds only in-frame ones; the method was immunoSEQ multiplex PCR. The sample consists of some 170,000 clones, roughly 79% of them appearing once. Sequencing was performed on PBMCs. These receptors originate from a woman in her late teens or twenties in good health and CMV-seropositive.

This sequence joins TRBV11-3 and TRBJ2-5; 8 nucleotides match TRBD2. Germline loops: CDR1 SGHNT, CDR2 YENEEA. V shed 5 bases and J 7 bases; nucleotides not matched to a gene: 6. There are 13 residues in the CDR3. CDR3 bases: TGTGCCAGCAGCGTGACTAGCGCCGGGACCCAGTACTTC. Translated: CASSVTSAGTQYF.

CDR3 region: CASSMGQPGEQPQHF. The CDR3 DNA sequence: TGTGCCAGTAGTATGGGACAACCCGGGGAGCAGCCCCAGCATTTT. The chain is built from TRBV19 and TRBJ1-5, with a weak D call TRBD1 (6 bases). The germline V gene encodes CDR1 LNHDA and CDR2 SQIVND (reference sequence). Trimming shortened V by 3 bases and J by 7 bases, and 16 bases separated the two germline ends. This CDR3 contains 15 residues.

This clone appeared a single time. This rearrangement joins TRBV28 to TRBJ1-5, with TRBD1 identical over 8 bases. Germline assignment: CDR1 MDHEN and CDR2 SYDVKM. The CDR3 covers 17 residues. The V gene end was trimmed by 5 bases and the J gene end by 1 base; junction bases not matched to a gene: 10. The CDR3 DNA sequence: TGTGCCAGCAGTCTTGACAGGGGCCAGTCGAGCAATCAGCCCCAGCATTTT. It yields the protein CASSLDRGQSSNQPQHF.

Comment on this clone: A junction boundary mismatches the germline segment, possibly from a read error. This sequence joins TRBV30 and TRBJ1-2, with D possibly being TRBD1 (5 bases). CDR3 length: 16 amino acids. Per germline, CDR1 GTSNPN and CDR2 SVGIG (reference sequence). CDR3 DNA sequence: TGTGCCCTGGGGAGGGACGGAAGTCCAGCTAACTATGGCTACATCTTC. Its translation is CALGRDGSPANYGYIF.

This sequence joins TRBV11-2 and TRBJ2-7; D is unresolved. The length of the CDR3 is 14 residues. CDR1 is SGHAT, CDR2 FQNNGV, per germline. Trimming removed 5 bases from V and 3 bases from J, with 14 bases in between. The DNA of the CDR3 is TGTGCCAGCAGCCCATGGCAGGAAGACTACGAGCAGTACTTC. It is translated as CASSPWQEDYEQYF. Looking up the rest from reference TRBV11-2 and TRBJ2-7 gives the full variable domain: EAGVAQSPRYKIIEKRQSVAFWCNPISGHATLYWYQQILGQGPKLLIQFQNNGVVDDSQLPKDRFSAERLKGVDSTLKIQPAKLEDSAVYLCASSPWQEDYEQYFGPGTRLTVT.

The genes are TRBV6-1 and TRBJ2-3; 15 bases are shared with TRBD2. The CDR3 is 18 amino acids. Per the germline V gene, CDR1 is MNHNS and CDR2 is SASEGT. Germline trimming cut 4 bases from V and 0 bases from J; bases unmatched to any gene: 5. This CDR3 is CASSGTSGGAASTDTQYF. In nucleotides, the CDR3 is TGTGCCAGCAGTGGGACTAGCGGGGGGGCTGCTAGCACAGATACGCAGTATTTT.

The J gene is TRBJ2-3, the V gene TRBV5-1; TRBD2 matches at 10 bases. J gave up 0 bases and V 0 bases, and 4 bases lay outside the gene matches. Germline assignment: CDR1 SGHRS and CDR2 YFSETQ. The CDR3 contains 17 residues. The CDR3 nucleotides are TGCGCCAGCAGCTTGGGGTTAGCGGGGGGTAGCACAGATACGCAGTATTTT. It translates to CASSLGLAGGSTDTQYF.

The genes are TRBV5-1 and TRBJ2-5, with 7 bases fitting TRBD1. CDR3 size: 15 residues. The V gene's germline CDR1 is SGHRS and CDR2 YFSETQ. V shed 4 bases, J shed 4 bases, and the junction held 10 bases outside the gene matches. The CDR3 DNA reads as TGCGCCAGCAGCAAATCGGGCAGGGGGTTAGAGACCCAGTACTTC. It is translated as CASSKSGRGLETQYF.

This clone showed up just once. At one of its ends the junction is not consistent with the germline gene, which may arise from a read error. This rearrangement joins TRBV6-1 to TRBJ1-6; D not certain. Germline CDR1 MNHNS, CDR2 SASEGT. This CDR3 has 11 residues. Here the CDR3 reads CVSSVISPLHF. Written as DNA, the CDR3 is TGTGTCAGCAGCGTTATTTCACCCCTCCACTTT.

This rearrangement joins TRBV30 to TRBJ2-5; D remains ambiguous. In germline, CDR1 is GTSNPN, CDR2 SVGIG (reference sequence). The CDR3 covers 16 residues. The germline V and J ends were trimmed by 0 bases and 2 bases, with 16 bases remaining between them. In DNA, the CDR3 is TGTGCCTGGAGTGTACGAAGTGGAGCGTCTCAAGAGACCCAGTACTTC. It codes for CAWSVRSGASQETQYF. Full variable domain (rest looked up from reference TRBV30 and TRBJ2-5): SQTIHQWPATLVQPVGSPLSLECTVEGTSNPNLYWYRQAAGRGLQLLFYSVGIGQISSEVPQNLSASRPQDRQFILSSKKLLLSDSGFYLCAWSVRSGASQETQYFGPGTRLLVL.

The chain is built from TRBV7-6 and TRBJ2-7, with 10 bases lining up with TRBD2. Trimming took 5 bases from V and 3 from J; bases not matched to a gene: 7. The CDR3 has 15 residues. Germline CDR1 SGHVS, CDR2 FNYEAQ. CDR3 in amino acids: CASSRGLADIYEQYF. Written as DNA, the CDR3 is TGTGCCAGCAGCCGTGGACTAGCGGATATCTACGAGCAGTACTTC.

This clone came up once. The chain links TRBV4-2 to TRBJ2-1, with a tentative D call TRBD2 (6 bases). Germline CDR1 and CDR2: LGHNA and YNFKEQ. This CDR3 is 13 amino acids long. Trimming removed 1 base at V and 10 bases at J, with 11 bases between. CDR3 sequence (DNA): TGTGCCAGCAGCCAAGGGAGGGCAACGGAGCAGTTCTTC. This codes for CASSQGRATEQFF.

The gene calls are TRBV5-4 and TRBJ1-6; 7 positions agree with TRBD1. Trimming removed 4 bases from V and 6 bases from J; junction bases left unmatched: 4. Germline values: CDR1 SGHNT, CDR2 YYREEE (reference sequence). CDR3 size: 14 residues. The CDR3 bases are TGTGCCAGCAGCCGGGACAGATTTAATTCACCCCTCCACTTT. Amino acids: CASSRDRFNSPLHF.

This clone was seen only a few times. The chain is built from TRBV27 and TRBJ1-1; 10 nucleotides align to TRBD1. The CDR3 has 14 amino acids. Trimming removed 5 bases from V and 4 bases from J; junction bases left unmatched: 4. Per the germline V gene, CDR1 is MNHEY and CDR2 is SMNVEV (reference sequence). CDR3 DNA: TGTGCCAGCAGTCGGGACAGGGGTATCACTGAAGCTTTCTTT. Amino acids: CASSRDRGITEAFF.

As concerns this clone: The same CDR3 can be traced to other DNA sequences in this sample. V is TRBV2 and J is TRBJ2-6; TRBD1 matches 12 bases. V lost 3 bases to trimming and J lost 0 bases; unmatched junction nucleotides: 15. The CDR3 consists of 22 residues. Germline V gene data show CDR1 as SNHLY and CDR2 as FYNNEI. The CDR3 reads CASSETGTGGSWSSSGANVLTF. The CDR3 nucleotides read TGTGCCAGCAGTGAGACGGGGACAGGGGGCTCTTGGAGTTCCTCTGGGGCCAACGTCCTGACTTTC.

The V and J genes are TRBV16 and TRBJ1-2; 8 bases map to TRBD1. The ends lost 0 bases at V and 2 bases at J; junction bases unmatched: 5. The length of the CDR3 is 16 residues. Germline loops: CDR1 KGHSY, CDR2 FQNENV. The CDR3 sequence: CASSQSGQGGNYGYTF. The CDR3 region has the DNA TGTGCCAGCAGCCAATCCGGACAGGGAGGGAACTATGGCTACACCTTC.

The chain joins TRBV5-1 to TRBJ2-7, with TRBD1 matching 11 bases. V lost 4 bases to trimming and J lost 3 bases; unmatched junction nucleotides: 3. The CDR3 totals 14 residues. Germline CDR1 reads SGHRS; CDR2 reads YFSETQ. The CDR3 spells CASSTGTGGYEQYF. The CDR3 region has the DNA TGCGCCAGCAGCACAGGGACAGGGGGCTACGAGCAGTACTTC.

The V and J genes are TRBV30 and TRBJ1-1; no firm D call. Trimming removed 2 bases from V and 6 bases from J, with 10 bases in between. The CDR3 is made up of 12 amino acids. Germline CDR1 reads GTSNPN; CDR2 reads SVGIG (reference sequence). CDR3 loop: CAWSRELAEAFF. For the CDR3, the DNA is TGTGCCTGGAGTCGAGAACTCGCTGAAGCTTTCTTT.